This T cell receptor (beta chain) emerged from a study of T cell responses to AZD1222 COVID-19 vaccine. Deletions cut 3 bases from V and 6 bases from J, with 9 bases between. The CDR3 runs to 12 residues. CDR1 DFQATT and CDR2 SNEGSKA come from the germline V gene (reference sequence). The analysis combined second doses at about 4 or about 12 weeks. The protocol was immunoSEQ multiplex PCR, while the TCRdb copy is restricted to in-frame clones and leaves out a portion. Of roughly 140,000 clones listed, almost 95% are singletons. The origin of this receptor is an adult who received the AZD1222 COVID-19 vaccine. Sequenced material: peripheral blood, taken 28 days after the second AZD1222 dose. The rearrangement links TRBV20-1 to TRBJ1-5, with D unresolved. The CDR3 bases are TGCAGTGCTAGTAAGACGGTTCAGCCCCAGCATTTT. Its translation is CSASKTVQPQHF.